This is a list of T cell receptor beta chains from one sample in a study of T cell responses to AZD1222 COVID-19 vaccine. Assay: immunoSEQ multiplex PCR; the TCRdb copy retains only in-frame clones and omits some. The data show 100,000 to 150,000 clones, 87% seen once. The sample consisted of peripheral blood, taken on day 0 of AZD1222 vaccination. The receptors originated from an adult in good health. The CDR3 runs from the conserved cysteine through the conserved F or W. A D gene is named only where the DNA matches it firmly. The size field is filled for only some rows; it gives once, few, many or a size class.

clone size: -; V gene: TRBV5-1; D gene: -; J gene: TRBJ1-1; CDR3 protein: CASSFRVNTEAFF; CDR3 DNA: TGCGCCAGCAGCTTCAGGGTGAACACTGAAGCTTTCTTT
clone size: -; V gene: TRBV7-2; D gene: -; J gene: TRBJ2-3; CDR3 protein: CASSLQIRTDTQYF; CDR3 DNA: TGTGCCAGCAGCTTACAGATACGCACAGATACGCAGTATTTT
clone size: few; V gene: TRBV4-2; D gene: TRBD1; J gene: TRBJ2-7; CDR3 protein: CASSVGQGSYEQYF; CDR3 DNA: TGTGCCAGCAGCGTAGGACAGGGCTCCTACGAGCAGTACTTC
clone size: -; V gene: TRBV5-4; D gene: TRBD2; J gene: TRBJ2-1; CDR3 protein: CASSLGLAGGSNEQFF; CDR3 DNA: TGTGCCAGCAGCTTGGGGCTAGCGGGAGGGTCCAATGAGCAGTTCTTC
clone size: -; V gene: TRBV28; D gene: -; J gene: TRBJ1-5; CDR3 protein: CASRAWLGVFGNQPQHF; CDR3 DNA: TGTGCCAGCAGGGCCTGGTTGGGAGTTTTTGGCAATCAGCCCCAGCATTTT
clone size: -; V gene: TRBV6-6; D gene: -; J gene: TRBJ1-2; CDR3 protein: CASSYSAGVSYGYTF; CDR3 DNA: TGTGCCAGCAGTTACTCGGCAGGGGTTTCCTATGGCTACACCTTC
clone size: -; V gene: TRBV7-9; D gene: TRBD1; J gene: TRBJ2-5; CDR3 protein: CASSYGTTGGEETQYF; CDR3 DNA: TGTGCCAGCAGCTACGGAACGACAGGGGGCGAAGAGACCCAGTACTTC
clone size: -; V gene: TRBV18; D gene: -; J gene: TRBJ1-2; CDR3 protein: CASSPSVDSTGHGYTF; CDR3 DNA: TGTGCCAGCTCACCATCTGTGGACTCTACCGGGCATGGCTACACCTTC
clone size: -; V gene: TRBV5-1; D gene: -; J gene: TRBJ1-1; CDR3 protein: CASRLDGDTEAFF; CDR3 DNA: TGCGCCAGCAGACTGGACGGGGACACTGAAGCTTTCTTT
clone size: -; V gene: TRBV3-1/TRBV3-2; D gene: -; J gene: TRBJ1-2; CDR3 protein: CASSQDKAYGYTF; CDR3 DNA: TGTGCCAGCAGCCAAGATAAAGCGTATGGCTACACCTTC
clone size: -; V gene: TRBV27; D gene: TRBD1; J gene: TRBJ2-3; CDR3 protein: CASKGQGTDTQYF; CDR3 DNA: TGTGCCAGCAAGGGACAGGGAACAGATACGCAGTATTTT
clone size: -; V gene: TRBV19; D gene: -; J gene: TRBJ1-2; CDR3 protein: CASSTTALTQGSGYTF; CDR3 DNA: TGTGCCAGTAGTACCACCGCCTTAACTCAGGGGTCCGGCTACACCTTC
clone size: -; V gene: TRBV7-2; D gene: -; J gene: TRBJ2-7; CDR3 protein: CASSWGGNYEQYF; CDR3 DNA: TGTGCCAGCAGCTGGGGAGGTAACTACGAGCAGTACTTC
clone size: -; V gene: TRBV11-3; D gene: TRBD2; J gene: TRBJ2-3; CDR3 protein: CASSFGVAGGGADTQYF; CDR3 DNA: TGTGCCAGCAGCTTCGGGGTAGCGGGAGGAGGAGCAGATACGCAGTATTTT
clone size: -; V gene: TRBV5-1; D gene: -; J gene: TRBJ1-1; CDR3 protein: CASSLSAANTEAFF; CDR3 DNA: TGCGCCAGCAGCCTGTCCGCGGCCAACACTGAAGCTTTCTTT
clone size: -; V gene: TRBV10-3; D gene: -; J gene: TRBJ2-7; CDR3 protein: CAISNNARSYEQYF; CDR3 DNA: TGTGCCATCAGTAATAACGCAAGATCCTACGAGCAGTACTTC
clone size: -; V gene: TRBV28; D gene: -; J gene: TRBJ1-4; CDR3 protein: CASSILDSRGGEKLFF; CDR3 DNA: TGTGCCAGCAGTATTCTGGATAGCAGGGGTGGGGAAAAACTGTTTTTT
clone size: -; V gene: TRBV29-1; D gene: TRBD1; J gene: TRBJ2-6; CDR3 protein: CSVEEDRHSGANVLTF; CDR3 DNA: TGCAGCGTTGAAGAGGACAGGCACTCTGGGGCCAACGTCCTGACTTTC
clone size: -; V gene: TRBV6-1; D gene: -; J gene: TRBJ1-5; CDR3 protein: CASSEGVGGANQPQHF; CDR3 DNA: TGTGCCAGCAGTGAGGGAGTAGGGGGGGCTAATCAGCCCCAGCATTTT
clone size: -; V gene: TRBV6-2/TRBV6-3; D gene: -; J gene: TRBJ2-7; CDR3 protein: CASSQPYLIDYEQYF; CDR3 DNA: TGTGCCAGCAGCCAGCCGTACCTTATCGACTACGAGCAGTACTTC
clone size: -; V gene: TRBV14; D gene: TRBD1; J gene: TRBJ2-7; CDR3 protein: CASSPRTGSDEQYF; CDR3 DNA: TGTGCCAGCAGCCCAAGGACAGGGTCGGACGAGCAGTACTTC
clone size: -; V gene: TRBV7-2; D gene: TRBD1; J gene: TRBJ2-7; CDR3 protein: CASSKTGWAYEQYF; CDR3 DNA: TGTGCCAGCAGCAAGACAGGGTGGGCCTACGAGCAGTACTTC
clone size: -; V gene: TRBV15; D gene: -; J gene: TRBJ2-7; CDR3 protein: CATSEGRRYEQYF; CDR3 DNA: TGTGCCACCAGCGAGGGGCGGCGCTACGAGCAGTACTTC
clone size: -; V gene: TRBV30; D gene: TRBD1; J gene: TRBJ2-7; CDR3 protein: CAWSGQAYEQYF; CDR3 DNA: TGTGCCTGGTCGGGACAGGCCTACGAGCAGTACTTC
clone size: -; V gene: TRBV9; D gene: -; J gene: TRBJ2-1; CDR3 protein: CASSEGGVGNNEQFF; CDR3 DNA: TGTGCCAGCAGCGAGGGGGGAGTGGGTAACAATGAGCAGTTCTTC
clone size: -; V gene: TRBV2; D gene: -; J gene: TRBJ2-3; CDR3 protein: CASGLQSTDTQYF; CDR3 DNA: TGTGCCAGCGGGCTCCAAAGCACAGATACGCAGTATTTT
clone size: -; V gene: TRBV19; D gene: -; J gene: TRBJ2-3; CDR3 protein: CASSIGTNTQYF; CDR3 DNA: TGTGCCAGTAGTATAGGGACAAATACGCAGTATTTT
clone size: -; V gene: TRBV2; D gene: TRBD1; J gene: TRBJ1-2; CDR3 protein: CASSAGGGNYGYTF; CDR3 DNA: TGTGCCAGCAGTGCAGGGGGTGGAAACTATGGCTACACCTTC
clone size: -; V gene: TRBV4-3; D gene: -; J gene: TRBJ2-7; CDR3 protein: CASSPSLGYEQYF; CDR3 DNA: TGCGCCAGCAGCCCGAGCCTAGGCTACGAGCAGTACTTC
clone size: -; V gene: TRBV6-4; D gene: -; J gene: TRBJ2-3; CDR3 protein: CASSVRGMGTDTQYF; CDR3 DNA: TGTGCCAGCAGTGTCCGGGGGATGGGCACAGATACGCAGTATTTT
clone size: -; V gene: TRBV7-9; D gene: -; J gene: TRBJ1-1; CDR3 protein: CASSLGRGNTEAFF; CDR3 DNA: TGTGCCAGCAGCTTAGGGCGGGGGAACACTGAAGCTTTCTTT
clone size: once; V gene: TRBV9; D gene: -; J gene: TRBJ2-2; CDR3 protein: CASSVGGDKADSTGELFF; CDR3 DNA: TGTGCCAGCAGCGTAGGGGGGGACAAGGCCGATTCCACCGGGGAGCTGTTTTTT
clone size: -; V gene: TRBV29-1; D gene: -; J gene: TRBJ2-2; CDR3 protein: CSVGRMNTGELFF; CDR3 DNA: TGCAGCGTCGGACGGATGAACACCGGGGAGCTGTTTTTT
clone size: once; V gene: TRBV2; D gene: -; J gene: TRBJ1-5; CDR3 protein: CASSDWDLNQPQHF; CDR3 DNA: TGTGCCAGCAGTGATTGGGACCTCAATCAGCCCCAGCATTTT
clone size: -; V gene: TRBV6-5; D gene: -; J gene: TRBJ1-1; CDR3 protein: CASSYSRNTEAFF; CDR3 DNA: TGTGCCAGCAGTTACTCTCGGAACACTGAAGCTTTCTTT
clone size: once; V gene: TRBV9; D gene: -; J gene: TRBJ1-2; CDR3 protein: CASSVAQDYGYTF; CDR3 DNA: TGTGCCAGCAGCGTAGCACAAGACTATGGCTACACCTTC
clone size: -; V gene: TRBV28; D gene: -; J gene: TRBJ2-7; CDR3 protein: CASGIGTYEQYF; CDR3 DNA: TGTGCCAGCGGTATAGGGACCTACGAGCAGTACTTC
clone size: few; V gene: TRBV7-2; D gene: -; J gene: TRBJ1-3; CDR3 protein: CASSLVGSSSGNTIYF; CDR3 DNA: TGTGCCAGCAGCTTAGTAGGCAGTAGCTCTGGAAACACCATATATTTT
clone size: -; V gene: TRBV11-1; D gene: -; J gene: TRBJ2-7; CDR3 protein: CASSLGTHGLPYEQYF; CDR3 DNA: TGTGCCAGCAGCTTAGGGACCCATGGGTTACCCTACGAGCAGTACTTC
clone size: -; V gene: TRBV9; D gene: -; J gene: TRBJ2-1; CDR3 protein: CASSFDYHNEQFF; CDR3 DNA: TGTGCCAGCAGCTTCGACTACCATAATGAGCAGTTCTTC
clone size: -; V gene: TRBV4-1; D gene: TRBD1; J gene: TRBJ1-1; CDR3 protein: CASSQDPGQGKAFF; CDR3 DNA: TGCGCCAGCAGCCAAGACCCAGGACAGGGCAAAGCTTTCTTT
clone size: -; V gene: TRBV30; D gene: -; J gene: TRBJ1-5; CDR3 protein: CAWSVMGDQPQHF; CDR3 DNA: TGTGCCTGGAGTGTAATGGGGGATCAGCCCCAGCATTTT
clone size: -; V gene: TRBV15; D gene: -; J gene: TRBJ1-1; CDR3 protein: CATSRDLGGEAFF; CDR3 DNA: TGTGCCACCAGCAGAGATTTGGGGGGAGAAGCTTTCTTT
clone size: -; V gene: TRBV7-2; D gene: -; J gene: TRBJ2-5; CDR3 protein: CASSFGGGGETQYF; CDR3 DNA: TGTGCCAGCAGCTTCGGGGGAGGGGGAGAGACCCAGTACTTC
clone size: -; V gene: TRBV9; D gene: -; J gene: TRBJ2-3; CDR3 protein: CASSAGTVTVDTQYF; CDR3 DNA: TGTGCCAGCAGCGCAGGGACGGTGACAGTAGATACGCAGTATTTT
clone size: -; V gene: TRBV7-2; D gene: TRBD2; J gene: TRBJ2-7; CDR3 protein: CASKRTSAYEQYF; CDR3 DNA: TGTGCCAGCAAAAGGACTAGTGCCTACGAGCAGTACTTC
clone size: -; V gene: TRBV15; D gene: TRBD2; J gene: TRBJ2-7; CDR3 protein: CATSRDQLAGNEQYF; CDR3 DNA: TGTGCCACCAGCAGAGATCAGCTAGCGGGAAACGAGCAGTACTTC